The 12 T cell receptor beta chains listed next were all sequenced from one sample in a study of identical twins. Each CDR3 protein gets one entry after TCRdb re-called the 5' RACE reads with MiXCR. The sample contains 1.5 million or so distinct CDR3 sequences, 25% to 35% of which appear only once. Sample: cord blood. The receptors originated from a newborn girl in good health.

The CDR3 nucleotides read TGTGCCAGCAGTAAGAACACAGGGGGCGCTAATGAAAAACTGTTTTTT. Its protein product is CASSKNTGGANEKLFF. V usage is TRBV28 and J usage is TRBJ1-4; TRBD1 aligns across 9 bases. Germline V gene sequence: CDR1 MDHEN, CDR2 SYDVKM. The CDR3 totals 16 residues. J was trimmed by 3 bases and V by 5 bases; bases with no gene match: 7.

The chain joins TRBV12-3 or TRBV12-4 to TRBJ1-1; perhaps TRBD1 as D (5 bases). This CDR3 is 17 amino acids long. V lost 2 bases and J 1 base, leaving 17 bases between the germline ends. As DNA, the CDR3 is TGTGCCAGCAGTTTAATAGCACGACAGACAAGGAACACTGAAGCTTTCTTT. Protein sequence: CASSLIARQTRNTEAFF.

The chain has TRBV2 and TRBJ2-3, with D perhaps TRBD2 (6 bases). Per the germline V gene, CDR1 is SNHLY and CDR2 is FYNNEI. The V end lost 10 bases, the J end lost 2 bases, and 16 bases lay between the germline ends. The CDR3 is 14 amino acids. CDR3 protein: CAIQPGLYTDTQYF. The CDR3 coding sequence is TGTGCCATACAGCCGGGACTGTACACAGATACGCAGTATTTT. The variable domain in full, completed from reference TRBV2 and TRBJ2-3, reads EPEVTQTPSHQVTQMGQEVILRCVPISNHLYFYWYRQILGQKVEFLVSFYNNEISEKSEIFDDQFSVERPDGSNFTLKIRSTKLEDSAMYFCAIQPGLYTDTQYFGPGTRLTVL.

This clonotype appeared a few times. The chain links TRBV20-1 to TRBJ2-3, with D perhaps matching TRBD2 (5 bases). CDR1 DFQATT and CDR2 SNEGSKA come from the germline V gene (reference sequence). Trimming left V 5 bases short and J 4 bases short, with 13 bases between. This CDR3 has 13 residues. In DNA, the CDR3 is TGCAGTGCTTCCTCGGGGTTCTCAGATACGCAGTATTTT. This codes for CSASSGFSDTQYF.

This clonotype has at least ten counts. The V and J genes are TRBV24-1 and TRBJ2-1; D is perhaps TRBD1 or TRBD2 (5 bases each). CDR3 length: 13 residues. Germline loops: CDR1 KGHDR, CDR2 SFDVKD. The ends were cut back, 5 bases at V and 2 bases at J, with 6 bases in the middle. The DNA for the CDR3 is TGTGCCACCAGTGGGGGACCCTACAATGAGCAGTTCTTC. As protein: CATSGGPYNEQFF.

This clonotype was observed a handful of times. V and J are TRBV4-1 and TRBJ2-4, with D perhaps being TRBD1 or TRBD2 (5 bases each). V lost 0 bases and J 13 bases, leaving 10 bases between the germline ends. Germline V gives CDR1 MGHRA, CDR2 YSYEKL. CDR3 length equals 12 residues. DNA for the CDR3: TGCGCCAGCAGCCAAGAATTAGGGGAGCAGTACTTC. Its protein product is CASSQELGEQYF.

This clonotype was counted a few times. The rearrangement links TRBV28 to TRBJ2-4; TRBD1 is a possible D gene (5 bases). Germline assignment: CDR1 MDHEN and CDR2 SYDVKM. Trimming pared 0 bases from V and 3 bases from J, leaving 6 bases between. CDR3 length: 14 amino acids. CDR3 DNA sequence: TGTGCCAGCAGTTTATGGGACAACAAAAACATTCAGTACTTC. This gives the protein CASSLWDNKNIQYF.

In regard to this clonotype: The junction departs from the called germline gene at one end, perhaps through a read error. The genes are TRBV5-1 and TRBJ2-4; TRBD1 matches 9 bases. Germline assignment: CDR1 SGHRS and CDR2 YFSETQ. The CDR3 runs 16 residues. Here the CDR3 DNA reads TGCGCTAGCAGCCAAAAAACAGGGGGCGGAGGGAGCATTCAGTACTTC. It encodes CASSQKTGGGGSIQYF.

The V and J genes are TRBV25-1 and TRBJ2-3; 11 positions agree with TRBD2. The CDR3 runs 16 residues. Germline V gene lookup returns CDR1 MGHDK and CDR2 SYGVNS. V shed 6 bases and J 4 bases; nucleotides not matched to a gene: 9. The CDR3 sequence is CASSLSGGADADTQYF. In DNA form, the CDR3 reads TGTGCCAGCAGCCTTAGCGGGGGGGCCGACGCAGATACGCAGTATTTT.

The rearrangement links TRBV2 to TRBJ2-4, with 7 bases fitting TRBD1. The DNA end favors TRBJ2-7, so the J call may be wrong. The CDR3 is 14 residues long. CDR1 SNHLY and CDR2 FYNNEI come from the germline V gene. This chain's CDR3 is CASSARQGTYEQYF. DNA of the CDR3: TGTGCCAGCAGTGCACGACAGGGTACCTACGAGCAGTACTTC.

This clonotype occurred many times. This rearrangement joins TRBV28 to TRBJ1-1, with D unclear. V was pared by 6 bases and J by 4 bases, with 6 bases between. Per germline, CDR1 MDHEN and CDR2 SYDVKM. This CDR3 is built from 11 residues. The CDR3 here is CASSHGTEAFF. CDR3 DNA: TGTGCCAGCAGCCACGGCACTGAAGCTTTCTTT. The whole variable domain, filled in from reference TRBV28 and TRBJ1-1, reads DVKVTQSSRYLVKRTGEKVFLECVQDMDHENMFWYRQDPGLGLRLIYFSYDVKMKEKGDIPEGYSVSREKKERFSLILESASTNQTSMYLCASSHGTEAFFGQGTRLTVV.

V gene TRBV4-2 combines with J gene TRBJ2-7, with D hard to call. V was pared by 0 bases and J by 2 bases, with 20 bases between. Germline CDR1 reads LGHNA; CDR2 reads YNFKEQ. This CDR3 spans 18 amino acids. Written as DNA, the CDR3 is TGTGCCAGCAGCCAAGATAGTTCGGCAGCGACATGCACCTACGAGCAGTACTTC. This translates into CASSQDSSAATCTYEQYF.